The 5 T cell receptor beta chains in this list originate from one sample, sequenced in a study of T cells in localized non-small cell lung cancer. TCRdb keeps only in-frame clones here, not all; method: immunoSEQ multiplex PCR. This table has about 6,300 clones, 40% to 45% appearing once. This specimen was lung tumor tissue, taken before any cancer treatment. The receptors come from a woman aged 35 to 75 with stage II squamous cell lung carcinoma.

This clone has more than one count but fewer than ten. V and J are TRBV14 and TRBJ2-5, with a possible D match to TRBD2 (5 bases). This CDR3 has 14 residues. Looked up from germline, CDR1 is SGHDN and CDR2 is FVKESK. V lost 5 bases to trimming and J lost 5 bases, with 15 bases between them. This CDR3 reads CASSADYRSETQYF. CDR3 bases: TGTGCCAGCAGCGCTGACTACCGGAGTGAGACCCAGTACTTC.

A few counts support this clone. This chain joins TRBV10-3 and TRBJ1-4; D possibly corresponds to TRBD1 (5 bases). Germline values: CDR1 ENHRY, CDR2 SYGVKD. Trimming removed 2 bases from V and 7 bases from J, with 17 bases in between. This CDR3 is 16 amino acids long. This chain's CDR3 is CAISENQGRVGEKLFF. DNA of the CDR3: TGTGCCATCAGTGAGAACCAGGGTAGGGTAGGTGAAAAACTGTTTTTT.

In its sample, this clone was seen a few times. V is TRBV6-4 and J is TRBJ2-3; D is perhaps TRBD1 (6 bases). Germline-derived CDR1 and CDR2 are MRHNA and SNTAGT. The CDR3 spans 16 residues. V was cut by 3 bases and J by 3 bases, with 16 bases left in between. The CDR3 sequence is CASSEGSAGVTDTQYF. The CDR3 DNA reads TGTGCCAGCAGTGAAGGGTCGGCAGGGGTAACAGATACGCAGTATTTT.

This clone was detected only a few times. This rearrangement joins TRBV15 to TRBJ1-1, with TRBD1 as a possible D gene (5 bases). Per germline, CDR1 LNHNV and CDR2 YYDKDF (reference sequence). V gave up 2 bases and J gave up 3 bases, with 10 bases separating them. This CDR3 spans 14 amino acids. The CDR3 nucleotides are TGTGCCACCAGCAGATCAGAGGGGTACACTGAAGCTTTCTTT. This gives the protein CATSRSEGYTEAFF.

The gene calls are TRBV5-1 and TRBJ2-7, with TRBD2 identical over 9 bases. V lost 0 bases, J lost 3 bases, and 4 bases stayed unmatched. The CDR3 loop spans 15 amino acids. Germline V gives CDR1 SGHRS, CDR2 YFSETQ. CDR3 sequence (DNA): TGCGCCAGCAGCTTGGAATCGCGGGAGGGCTACGAGCAGTACTTC. Translation gives CASSLESREGYEQYF.